Each of the 23 T cell receptor beta chains below was sequenced from the same sample in a study of T-cell memory formation after mild COVID-19. TCRdb fed the 5' RACE reads into MiXCR, producing one record per CDR3 protein. The table records 25,000 to 30,000 distinct CDR3 sequences, about 16% of them present only once. The material sequenced was PBMCs or a T cell subset sorted from them (not recorded which). All receptors derive from an adult who had mild COVID-19 (a few samples of this study predate the infection). Cell type and time point are not known.

This clonotype showed up just a few times. The chain has TRBV7-9 and TRBJ2-2; a possible D gene is TRBD2 (6 bases). The V end was cut by 0 bases, the J end by 6 bases, with 11 bases between. There are 15 residues in the CDR3. CDR1 is SEHNR and CDR2 is FQNEAQ in the germline V gene (reference sequence). CDR3 sequence (DNA): TGTGCCAGCAGCTTAGCGCTCGCGGGATCCGGGGAGCTGTTTTTT. Translated, it gives CASSLALAGSGELFF.

This clonotype was counted ten times or more. Written as DNA, the CDR3 is TGCAGCGTTGGTGTGATAACCAATGAGCAGTTCTTC. It encodes CSVGVITNEQFF. The chain has TRBV29-1 and TRBJ2-1; no definite D call. Germline loops: CDR1 SQVTM, CDR2 ANQGSEA. This CDR3 has 12 residues. With 4 bases removed from V and 6 bases from J, the gap between germline ends came to 10 bases.

In this sample, this clonotype turned up a few times. The gene calls are TRBV12-3 or TRBV12-4 and TRBJ1-2, with D hard to call. This CDR3 has 14 amino acids. The V end was cut by 6 bases, the J end by 4 bases, with 15 bases between. The CDR3 sequence: CASRRDLVIYGYTF. The CDR3 bases are TGTGCCAGCAGGAGAGATCTGGTAATCTATGGCTACACCTTC.

The V and J genes are TRBV6-6 and TRBJ2-1; D unresolved. This CDR3 is 14 amino acids long. Trimming took 0 bases from V and 9 from J, leaving 12 bases between them. Germline V gene sequence: CDR1 MNHNY, CDR2 SVGAGI (reference sequence). The CDR3 sequence is CASSYSIVSGEQFF. As DNA, the CDR3 is TGTGCCAGCAGTTACTCGATCGTGTCCGGTGAGCAGTTCTTC.

This clonotype was seen many times. This chain uses TRBV24-1 with TRBJ2-1, with 8 bases lining up with TRBD2. V shed 9 bases and J 7 bases; nucleotides not matched to a gene: 16. The length of the CDR3 is 16 residues. The germline CDR1 and CDR2 sequences are KGHDR and SFDVKD. CDR3 sequence: CATSSPAGVRMNEQFF. DNA for the CDR3: TGTGCCACCTCGTCGCCAGCGGGAGTGAGGATGAATGAGCAGTTCTTC.

In this sample, this clonotype turned up many times. The chain is built from TRBV7-2 and TRBJ1-4; D ambiguous. The germline V and J ends were trimmed by 5 bases and 1 base, with 14 bases remaining between them. Germline V gene sequence: CDR1 SGHTA, CDR2 FQGNSA. The CDR3 covers 16 residues. CDR3 nucleotide sequence: TGTGCCAGCAGCCCCCGGAGGCCCGGAACTAATGAAAAACTGTTTTTT. Its protein is CASSPRRPGTNEKLFF.

CDR3 residues: CASSGGPGTYEQYF. The CDR3 DNA follows: TGTGCCAGCAGTGGGGGGCCCGGGACCTACGAGCAGTACTTC. This sequence joins TRBV7-3 and TRBJ2-7; D is tentatively TRBD1 or TRBD2 (6 bases each). This CDR3 region has 14 residues. Trimming removed 6 bases from V and 2 bases from J, with 14 bases in between. Germline CDR1 and CDR2: SGHTA and FQGTGA.

This clonotype was counted at least ten times. V is TRBV7-3 and J is TRBJ2-1; 10 nucleotides agree with TRBD2. The CDR3 consists of 16 residues. Germline CDR1 and CDR2: SGHTA and FQGTGA. V shed 0 bases and J 8 bases; nucleotides not matched to a gene: 7. CDR3: CASSLTSSGGGYEQFF. DNA for the CDR3: TGTGCCAGCAGCTTAACGTCTAGCGGGGGAGGCTATGAGCAGTTCTTC.

This clonotype was detected many times. V gene TRBV4-2 combines with J gene TRBJ2-1, with D possibly TRBD2 on 6 matching bases. Deletions cut 2 bases from V and 2 bases from J, with 16 bases between. The CDR3 has 17 amino acids. Germline V gives CDR1 LGHNA, CDR2 YNFKEQ. CDR3 nucleotides: TGTGCCAGCAGCCAAAACGAACGGGGGTGGACCTACAATGAGCAGTTCTTC. This translates into CASSQNERGWTYNEQFF.

The chain couples TRBV5-4 to TRBJ1-5, with TRBD1 matching 8 bases. With 2 bases clipped from V and 0 bases from J, the junction kept 10 bases outside the gene matches. Germline CDR1 and CDR2: SGHNT and YYREEE (reference sequence). This CDR3 comprises 18 residues. The chain's CDR3 is CASSLVRDRSYSNQPQHF. In DNA, the CDR3 is TGTGCCAGCAGCTTAGTCCGGGACAGGTCATATAGCAATCAGCCCCAGCATTTT.

This clonotype occurred many times. This sequence joins TRBV7-6 and TRBJ2-3; TRBD1 matches 10 bases. This CDR3 comprises 14 residues. With V trimmed by 4 bases and J by 3 bases, 1 base remained unmatched. Germline V gene lookup returns CDR1 SGHVS and CDR2 FNYEAQ. The CDR3 bases are TGTGCCAGCAGCTCGGGACAGGGGACAGATACGCAGTATTTT. It encodes CASSSGQGTDTQYF. The variable domain in full, completed from reference TRBV7-6 and TRBJ2-3, reads GAGVSQSPRYKVTKRGQDVALRCDPISGHVSLYWYRQALGQGPEFLTYFNYEAQQDKSGLPNDRFSAERPEGSISTLTIQRTEQRDSAMYRCASSSGQGTDTQYFGPGTRLTVL.

The J gene is TRBJ2-5, the V gene TRBV7-9, with 11 bases that match TRBD2. Per the germline V gene, CDR1 is SEHNR and CDR2 is FQNEAQ (reference sequence). The CDR3 consists of 16 residues. V shed 4 bases, J shed 4 bases, and the junction held 8 bases outside the gene matches. The CDR3 reads CASSSATGTSGETQYF. The CDR3 coding sequence is TGTGCCAGCAGCTCAGCTACCGGGACTAGCGGAGAGACCCAGTACTTC.

This sequence joins TRBV7-2 and TRBJ2-1; 8 bases align to TRBD1. CDR1 and CDR2 from the germline V gene are SGHTA and FQGNSA. The CDR3 is made up of 15 amino acids. V was pared by 3 bases and J by 4 bases, with 5 bases of the junction left unmatched. The CDR3 is CASSFSGTGYNEQFF. The CDR3 DNA follows: TGTGCCAGCAGCTTTTCCGGGACAGGATACAATGAGCAGTTCTTC.

The chain employs TRBV2 and TRBJ2-6; D might be TRBD1 (5 bases). Trimming took 7 bases from V and 0 from J, leaving 13 bases between them. There are 16 residues in the CDR3. CDR1 is SNHLY, CDR2 FYNNEI, per germline. The CDR3 here is CASIGDSSSGANVLTF. The CDR3 DNA sequence: TGTGCCAGCATTGGTGACAGCAGCTCTGGGGCCAACGTCCTGACTTTC.

In this sample, this clonotype turned up many times. The chain links TRBV4-3 to TRBJ2-1, with D hard to call. The CDR3 runs 13 residues. The germline gives CDR1 LGHNA, CDR2 YSLEER. V dropped 3 bases and J dropped 8 bases, with 11 bases sitting between them. DNA of the CDR3: TGCGCCAGCAGCCAGGCCCTCCCGTATGAGCAGTTCTTC. It codes for CASSQALPYEQFF.

The chain combines TRBV3-1 with TRBJ2-5; D gene ambiguous. The germline V and J ends were trimmed by 1 base and 1 base, with 10 bases remaining between them. Germline V gene sequence: CDR1 LGHDT, CDR2 YNNKEL (reference sequence). The CDR3 has 15 residues. CDR3 in amino acids: CASSQGRLFQETQYF. CDR3 nucleotides: TGTGCCAGCAGCCAAGGAAGGCTGTTCCAAGAGACCCAGTACTTC.

The J gene is TRBJ2-5, the V gene TRBV7-8; D might be TRBD1 or TRBD2, each matching 5 bases. Looked up from germline, CDR1 is SGHVS and CDR2 is FQNEAQ. V lost 4 bases to trimming and J lost 1 base, with 10 bases between them. The CDR3 spans 14 residues. In DNA, the CDR3 is TGTGCCAGCAGCTCCGGGGCCTTCCAAGAGACCCAGTACTTC. Amino acid sequence: CASSSGAFQETQYF. Full variable domain (outside the CDR3, taken from reference TRBV7-8 and TRBJ2-5): GAGVSQSPRYKVAKRGQDVALRCDPISGHVSLFWYQQALGQGPEFLTYFQNEAQLDKSGLPSDRFFAERPEGSVSTLKIQRTQQEDSAVYLCASSSGAFQETQYFGPGTRLLVL.

This clonotype was seen many times. The chain uses TRBV5-1 and TRBJ1-2, with D maybe TRBD1 (5 bases). V lost 0 bases and J 9 bases, leaving 12 bases between the germline ends. CDR1 SGHRS and CDR2 YFSETQ come from the germline V gene. This CDR3 spans 13 amino acids. The CDR3 sequence: CASSLVSDKSYTF. In nucleotides, the CDR3 is TGCGCCAGCAGCTTGGTTTCGGACAAGAGCTACACCTTC.

Note on this clonotype: A much larger clone is a single base away; this may be a read error. The gene calls are TRBV9 and TRBJ1-2; possible D gene TRBD1, 5 bases. Per germline, CDR1 SGDLS and CDR2 YYNGEE. The CDR3 is 14 amino acids. Trimming removed 4 bases from V and 8 bases from J, with 18 bases in between. The CDR3 DNA sequence: TGTGCCAGCAGCCCGGGGGGGGAGATATTGGGCTACACCTTC. The encoded protein is CASSPGGEILGYTF.

This clonotype was picked up many times. The CDR3 spells CASSPGERMNTGELFF. The CDR3, as DNA: TGCGCCAGCAGCCCCGGGGAGCGGATGAACACCGGGGAGCTGTTTTTT. This chain connects TRBV5-1 to TRBJ2-2; a weak D match, TRBD2 (5 bases). Germline values: CDR1 SGHRS, CDR2 YFSETQ. The CDR3 has 16 residues. Trimming took 4 bases from V and 1 from J, leaving 14 bases between them.

The rearrangement joins TRBV18 to TRBJ2-5; perhaps TRBD1 as D (6 bases). CDR1 is KGHSH and CDR2 is LQKENI in the germline V gene. With 3 bases removed from V and 5 bases from J, the gap between germline ends came to 10 bases. The CDR3 has 13 residues. This CDR3 reads CASSPNRDETQYF. DNA for the CDR3: TGTGCCAGCTCACCCAACAGGGACGAGACCCAGTACTTC.

The table lists this clonotype with many counts. The V call is TRBV5-1, the J call TRBJ1-1; no clear D gene. The V end lost 0 bases, the J end lost 0 bases, and 9 bases lay between the germline ends. The germline V gene encodes CDR1 SGHRS and CDR2 YFSETQ. The CDR3 is 15 residues long. The CDR3 DNA follows: TGCGCCAGCAGCTTGGACCGGGCTTTGAACACTGAAGCTTTCTTT. Its translation: CASSLDRALNTEAFF.

The sample holds many counts of this clonotype. The chain is built from TRBV7-9 and TRBJ2-1, with 11 bases that match TRBD2. The CDR3 length is 15 residues. Germline CDR1 reads SEHNR; CDR2 reads FQNEAQ (reference sequence). The ends lost 5 bases at V and 6 bases at J; junction bases unmatched: 6. The CDR3 coding sequence is TGTGCCAGCAGCAAGACTAGCGGGACCCGCAATGAGCAGTTCTTC. Protein product: CASSKTSGTRNEQFF.